This T cell receptor beta chain was recovered during a study of blood T cell repertoires in COVID-19. Turning to the study itself: From the United States, Italy and Spain came samples of acute and convalescent COVID-19. Nucleic acid was either cDNA or gDNA, and it came from T cells, B-cell-depleted T cells, or PBMCs.

In the original workflow: Counts of nucleated cells, estimated from reference gene primer amplification, were obtained. The data were produced by immunoSEQ multiplex PCR, yet TCRdb's version contains in-frame clones alone and is incomplete. V and J calls and clone size are given by that table; D and trimming were obtained from the DNA. The repertoire holds over 400,000 clones, roughly 88% seen once, with approximately 2.9% in the top ten. Germline trimming cut 7 bases from V and 5 bases from J; bases unmatched to any gene: 7. This CDR3 comprises 13 residues. The receptor was isolated from a human donor in a cohort sampled during active COVID-19. The sequencing input was peripheral blood. The chain has TRBV12-3 or TRBV12-4 and TRBJ2-5; 7 bases map to TRBD2. The CDR3 loop reads CASTDTGGETQYF. The CDR3 DNA reads TGTGCCAGCACCGATACGGGAGGCGAGACCCAGTACTTC.